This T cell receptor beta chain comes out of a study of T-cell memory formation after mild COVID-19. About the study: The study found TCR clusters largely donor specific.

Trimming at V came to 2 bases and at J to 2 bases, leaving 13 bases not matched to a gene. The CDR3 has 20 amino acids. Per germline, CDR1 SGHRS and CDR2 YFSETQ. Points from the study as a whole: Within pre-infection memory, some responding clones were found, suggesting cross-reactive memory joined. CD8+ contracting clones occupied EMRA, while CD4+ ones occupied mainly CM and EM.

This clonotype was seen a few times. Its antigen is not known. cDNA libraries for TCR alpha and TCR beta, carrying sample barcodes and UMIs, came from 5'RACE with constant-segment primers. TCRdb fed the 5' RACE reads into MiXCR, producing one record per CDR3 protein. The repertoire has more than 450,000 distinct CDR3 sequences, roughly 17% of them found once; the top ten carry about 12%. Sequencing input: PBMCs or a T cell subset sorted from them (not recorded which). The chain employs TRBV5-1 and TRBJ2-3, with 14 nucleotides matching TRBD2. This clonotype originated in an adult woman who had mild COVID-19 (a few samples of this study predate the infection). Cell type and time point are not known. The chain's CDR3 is CASSFIVWTSGGFSTDTQYF. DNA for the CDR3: TGCGCCAGCAGCTTTATAGTATGGACTAGCGGGGGGTTCTCCACAGATACGCAGTATTTT.